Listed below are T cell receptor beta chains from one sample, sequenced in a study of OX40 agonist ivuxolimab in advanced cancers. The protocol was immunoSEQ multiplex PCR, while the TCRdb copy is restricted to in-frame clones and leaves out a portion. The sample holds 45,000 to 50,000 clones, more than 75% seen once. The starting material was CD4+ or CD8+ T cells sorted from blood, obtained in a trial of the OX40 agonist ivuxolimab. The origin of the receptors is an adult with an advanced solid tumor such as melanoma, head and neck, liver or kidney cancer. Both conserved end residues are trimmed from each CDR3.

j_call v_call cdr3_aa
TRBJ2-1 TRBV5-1 ASSLQGNEQF
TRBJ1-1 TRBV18 ASSRGETEAF
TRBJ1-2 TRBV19 ASTNSGQGINYGYT
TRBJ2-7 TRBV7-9 ASSLGLAGGLFFYEQY
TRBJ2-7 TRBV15 ATSRDLPYEQY
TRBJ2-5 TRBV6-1 ASSRDTLGTQY
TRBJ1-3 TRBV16 ASSQRQPPKNTIY
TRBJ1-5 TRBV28 ASSPSGRDSNQPQH
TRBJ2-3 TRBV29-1 SVLTSVGLGDTQY
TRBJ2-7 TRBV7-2 ASSRTSGGIYEQY
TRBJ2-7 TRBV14 ASSPTGRSYEQY
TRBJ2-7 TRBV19 ASSGTGEARDEQY
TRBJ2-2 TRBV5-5 ASSVQGYTGELF
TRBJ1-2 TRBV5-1 ASSWAAGTIYGYT
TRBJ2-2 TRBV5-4 ASSLERYTGELF
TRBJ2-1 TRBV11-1 ASSLGRETREQF
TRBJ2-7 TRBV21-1 ARGYEQY
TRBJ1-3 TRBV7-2 ASSVQAGSGNTIY
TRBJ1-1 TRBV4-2 ASSQVGQGGSEAF
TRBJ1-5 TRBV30 AWGTGASNQPQH
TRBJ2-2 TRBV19 ASSIDSGGGTGELF
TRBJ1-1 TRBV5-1 ASSLSGTRMNTEAF
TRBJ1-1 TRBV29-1 SVGEGASEAF
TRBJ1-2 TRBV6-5 ASSYEAGGIDYGYT
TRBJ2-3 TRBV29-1 SVEGFPASGRTDTQY
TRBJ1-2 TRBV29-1 SVAALTGLGYT
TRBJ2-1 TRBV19 ASTIGLAGGNEQF
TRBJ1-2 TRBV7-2 ASSSNVGEAYGYT
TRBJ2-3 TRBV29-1 SVRLKLTDTQY
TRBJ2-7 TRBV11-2 ASSSLQQGVYEQY
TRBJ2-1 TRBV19 ASSIDRGQYNEQF
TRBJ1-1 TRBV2 ASSKMTAPGTEAF
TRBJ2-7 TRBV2 ASSHGWGRSYEQY
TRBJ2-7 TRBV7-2 ASSKGGSSYEQY
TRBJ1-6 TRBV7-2 ASSLLGGPSYNSPLH
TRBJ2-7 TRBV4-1 ASSQWANSYEQY
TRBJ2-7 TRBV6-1 ASRTGTGSYEQY
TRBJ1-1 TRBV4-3 ASSQDRGSTEAF
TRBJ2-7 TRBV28 ASSRTGLLSYEQY
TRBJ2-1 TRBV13 ASSPPVVDEQF
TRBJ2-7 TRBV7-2 ASSPPEGSRYEQY
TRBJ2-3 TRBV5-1 ASSGMTSGTTDTQY
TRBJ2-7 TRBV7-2 ASSLGGREFGEQY
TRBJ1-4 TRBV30 AWSVLGSGGTATNEKLF
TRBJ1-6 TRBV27 ATSALSYNSPLH
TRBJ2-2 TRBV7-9 ASSPGLGGTGELF
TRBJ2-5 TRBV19 ATSRVAGIQETQY
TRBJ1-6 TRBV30 AWSQEGANSPLH
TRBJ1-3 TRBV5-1 ASSPGQRGPSGNTIY
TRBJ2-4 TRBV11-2 ASSLLQGTKNIQY
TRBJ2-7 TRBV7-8 ASSLASPGTGNIYEQY
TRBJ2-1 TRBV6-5 ASSYRALAGYNEQF
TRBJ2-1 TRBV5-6 ASSTTSSYNEQF
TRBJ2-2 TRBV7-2 ASSLARYSGTGELF
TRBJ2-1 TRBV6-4 ASASLAGGPHEQF
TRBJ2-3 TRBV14 ASSPILGADTQY
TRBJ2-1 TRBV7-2 ASKGTGVVNEQF
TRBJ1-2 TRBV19 ASSPRGGLRNYGYT
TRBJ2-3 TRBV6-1 ASSRTGRTDTQY